The 19 T cell receptor beta chains presented below share a single source sample, sequenced in a study of cytomegalovirus exposure and HLA in healthy donors. Use of 60 Vbeta and 13 Jbeta primers characterized the PCR. TCRdb's copy holds only in-frame clones and misses some; the assay was immunoSEQ multiplex PCR. This table holds approximately 190,000 clones, 65% to 90% found once. Specimen: PBMCs. Receptor source: a man aged 40-49 years in good health and CMV-seropositive.

V and J are TRBV7-9 and TRBJ2-5; 9 bases fit TRBD1. Germline CDR1 is SEHNR and CDR2 is FQNEAQ (reference sequence). The trim removed 5 bases at V and 9 bases at J, leaving 19 bases unmatched. The CDR3 covers 17 residues. CDR3 bases: TGTGCCAGCAGCCCTAGAGGGACAGGGAGGGGGCCCGAGGCCCAGTACTTC. It yields the protein CASSPRGTGRGPEAQYF.

In DNA form, the CDR3 reads TGTGCCAGCAGTAAGGGGTTTTTGGATCAGCCCCAGCATTTT. It encodes CASSKGFLDQPQHF. The V call is TRBV6-6, the J call TRBJ1-5; maybe TRBD1 (5 bases). Per germline, CDR1 MNHNY and CDR2 SVGAGI (reference sequence). V was clipped by 5 bases and J by 5 bases, with 13 bases between them. The CDR3 runs to 14 residues.

The chain recombines TRBV5-6 with TRBJ2-7; no clear D gene. In germline, CDR1 is SGHDT, CDR2 YYEEEE. V lost 6 bases and J 6 bases, leaving 16 bases between the germline ends. The CDR3 has 13 residues. Here the CDR3 DNA reads TGTGCCAGCAAGTTAACGGGTACCTTCGAGCAGTACTTC. Translated, it gives CASKLTGTFEQYF.

The chain employs TRBV25-1 and TRBJ2-5; 11 bases map to TRBD2. Germline V gene data show CDR1 as MGHDK and CDR2 as SYGVNS. CDR3 size: 15 residues. The V segment lost 8 bases and the J segment 4 bases; nucleotides outside the gene matches: 9. Written as DNA, the CDR3 is TGTGCCAGCGAGACCCTAGCGGGGGGAAGAGAGACCCAGTACTTC. Its protein product is CASETLAGGRETQYF.

V usage is TRBV15 and J usage is TRBJ2-3; 8 nucleotides agree with TRBD2. V lost 3 bases and J lost 8; bases outside the gene matches: 10. Germline V gene lookup returns CDR1 LNHNV and CDR2 YYDKDF (reference sequence). The CDR3 extends over 15 amino acids. CDR3 loop: CATSSPRGGRGTQYF. The DNA for the CDR3 is TGTGCCACCAGCAGTCCTCGGGGGGGCCGAGGTACGCAGTATTTT.

The J gene is TRBJ1-3, the V gene TRBV7-2; D call uncertain. Germline CDR1 and CDR2: SGHTA and FQGNSA. With 3 bases removed from V and 4 bases from J, the gap between germline ends came to 16 bases. The CDR3 is 16 residues long. CDR3 nucleotides: TGTGCCAGCAGCTTTGGGCAGGCCGGCGCAGGAAACACCATATATTTT. Its translation: CASSFGQAGAGNTIYF.

The CDR3 DNA is TGTGCCATCAGTGAGTCAGCGGGGGGCTCGTCAGATACGCAGTATTTT. Translated, it gives CAISESAGGSSDTQYF. This rearrangement joins TRBV10-3 to TRBJ2-3; 9 bases align to TRBD2. After removal of 0 bases from V and 4 bases from J, the junction contained 5 bases not matched to a gene. This CDR3 comprises 16 residues. Germline V lookup: CDR1 ENHRY, CDR2 SYGVKD.

The V call is TRBV5-6, the J call TRBJ2-1; the D gene is possibly TRBD2 (5 bases). The V end was cut by 0 bases, the J end by 14 bases, with 15 bases between. This CDR3 spans 13 amino acids. Germline V gene data show CDR1 as SGHDT and CDR2 as YYEEEE. The CDR3 nucleotides are TGTGCCAGCAGCTTGGCCGGGGTTTGTGTGGAGTTCTTC. Protein sequence: CASSLAGVCVEFF.

The chain links TRBV30 to TRBJ2-3; 10 positions match TRBD2. V shed 5 bases, J shed 4 bases, and the junction held 6 bases outside the gene matches. Germline V gives CDR1 GTSNPN, CDR2 SVGIG (reference sequence). The CDR3 is 14 amino acids. The CDR3 DNA reads TGTGCCTGGGAAAGCGGGGGGGCGTCAGATACGCAGTATTTT. Its translation is CAWESGGASDTQYF.

The chain employs TRBV6-6 and TRBJ1-3; the D is unclear. Germline lookup yields CDR1 MNHNY and CDR2 SVGAGI (reference sequence). The CDR3 is 13 residues long. Trimming cost V 3 bases and J 2 bases, with 5 bases left between them. The CDR3 region has the DNA TGTGCCAGCAGTTATCTCCCTGGAAACACCATATATTTT. It codes for CASSYLPGNTIYF.

This chain links TRBV9 with TRBJ1-3, with D unclear. CDR3 length: 14 amino acids. Germline V gene data show CDR1 as SGDLS and CDR2 as YYNGEE. Trimming cost V 3 bases and J 4 bases, with 11 bases left between them. CDR3 in DNA: TGTGCCAGCAGCGAGGCAGGTTCGGGAAACACCATATATTTT. Translation: CASSEAGSGNTIYF.

This clone was found a few times. J is TRBJ2-2 and V is TRBV11-1, with a tentative D call TRBD1 (5 bases). V was cut by 3 bases and J by 4 bases, with 6 bases left in between. The CDR3 covers 13 residues. Germline loops: CDR1 SGHAT, CDR2 FQDESV (reference sequence). CDR3 protein: CASSFQGTGELFF. CDR3 DNA: TGTGCCAGCAGCTTCCAGGGCACCGGGGAGCTGTTTTTT.

This clone was picked up one time. The V gene is TRBV4-3, the J gene TRBJ2-5, with D unclear. The end of the DNA aligns better with TRBJ2-7, so the J call may be wrong. Germline CDR1 reads LGHNA; CDR2 reads YSLEER. This CDR3 is built from 13 residues. DNA for the CDR3: TGCGCCAGCAGCTTCGACGTAGCCTACGAGCAGTACTTC. This translates into CASSFDVAYEQYF.

This chain links TRBV5-1 with TRBJ1-2; D remains ambiguous. V lost 3 bases and J 0 bases, leaving 9 bases between the germline ends. This CDR3 region has 14 residues. CDR1 and CDR2 from the germline V gene are SGHRS and YFSETQ. The CDR3 reads CASSYRGANYGYTF. CDR3 nucleotide sequence: TGCGCCAGCAGCTATCGGGGTGCTAACTATGGCTACACCTTC. The variable domain in full, completed from reference TRBV5-1 and TRBJ1-2, reads KAGVTQTPRYLIKTRGQQVTLSCSPISGHRSVSWYQQTPGQGLQFLFEYFSETQRNKGNFPGRFSGRQFSNSRSEMNVSTLELGDSALYLCASSYRGANYGYTFGSGTRLTVV.

V is TRBV11-2 and J is TRBJ1-3; TRBD1 might be the D (6 bases). From germline, CDR1 is SGHAT and CDR2 FQNNGV. V shed 1 base and J shed 7 bases, with 11 bases lying between them. The CDR3 consists of 14 residues. CDR3 coding DNA: TGTGCCAGCAGCTTAGCGACCAGGGGCAACACCATATATTTT. This translates into CASSLATRGNTIYF. Together with reference TRBV11-2 and TRBJ1-3, the CDR3 gives the full variable domain: EAGVAQSPRYKIIEKRQSVAFWCNPISGHATLYWYQQILGQGPKLLIQFQNNGVVDDSQLPKDRFSAERLKGVDSTLKIQPAKLEDSAVYLCASSLATRGNTIYFGEGSWLTVV.

The chain recombines TRBV5-6 with TRBJ1-2, with D perhaps matching TRBD1 (5 bases). V lost 7 bases to trimming and J lost 2 bases, with 18 bases between them. Germline V gives CDR1 SGHDT, CDR2 YYEEEE. The CDR3 length is 15 residues. This CDR3 reads CASGATAGSNYGYTF. CDR3 DNA: TGTGCCAGCGGCGCGACAGCCGGGTCAAACTATGGCTACACCTTC.

The chain joins TRBV27 to TRBJ1-2; 8 bases align to TRBD1. V lost 5 bases to trimming and J lost 7 bases; unmatched junction nucleotides: 6. Germline-derived CDR1 and CDR2 are MNHEY and SMNVEV (reference sequence). This CDR3 has 13 residues. The CDR3 nucleotides read TGTGCCAGCAGTGAGGGACAGGCTCGTGGCTACACCTTC. This sequence encodes CASSEGQARGYTF.

The chain couples TRBV11-2 to TRBJ2-7; D is unresolved. Trimming shortened V by 0 bases and J by 2 bases, and 5 bases separated the two germline ends. The CDR3 length is 13 residues. Germline V gene data show CDR1 as SGHAT and CDR2 as FQNNGV. CDR3 in DNA: TGTGCCAGCAGCTTAGATCTCGCCTACGAGCAGTACTTC. Translation gives CASSLDLAYEQYF.

The V and J genes are TRBV28 and TRBJ1-5, with D hard to call. Deletions cut 6 bases from V and 8 bases from J, with 14 bases between. Germline CDR1 reads MDHEN; CDR2 reads SYDVKM. The CDR3 consists of 13 residues. The CDR3 nucleotides read TGTGCCAGCAGAGTGACCCGGAGGGAGCCCCAGCATTTT. Translating it yields CASRVTRREPQHF.